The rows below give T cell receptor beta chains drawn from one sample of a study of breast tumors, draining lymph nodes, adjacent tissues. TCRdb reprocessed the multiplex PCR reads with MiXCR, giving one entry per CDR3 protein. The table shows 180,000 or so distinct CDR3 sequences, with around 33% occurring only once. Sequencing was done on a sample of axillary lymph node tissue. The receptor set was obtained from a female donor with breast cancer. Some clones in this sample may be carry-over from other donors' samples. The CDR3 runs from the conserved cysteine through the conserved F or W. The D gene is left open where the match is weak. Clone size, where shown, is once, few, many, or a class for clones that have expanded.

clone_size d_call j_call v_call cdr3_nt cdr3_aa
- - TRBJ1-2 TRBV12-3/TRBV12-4 TGTGCCAGTGGGCCTTATGAAAATGGCTACACCTTC CASGPYENGYTF
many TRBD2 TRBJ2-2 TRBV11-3 TGTGCCAGCAGCTTAGACCTCGGGCTAGCGGGGCTGAACACCGGGGAGCTGTTTTTT CASSLDLGLAGLNTGELFF
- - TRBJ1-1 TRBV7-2 TGTGCCAGCAGCTTAGGGGGATTTAACACTGAAGCTTTCTTT CASSLGGFNTEAFF
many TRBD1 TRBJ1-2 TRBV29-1 TGCAGCGTTTCAGGGGGACCAAACTATGGCTACACCTTC CSVSGGPNYGYTF
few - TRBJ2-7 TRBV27 TGTGCCAGCAGTCCTTCGGAAGGGGAAGGCTACGAGCAGTACTTC CASSPSEGEGYEQYF
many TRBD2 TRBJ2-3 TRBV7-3 TGTGCCAGCAGCTTAAGGCCCCTAGGGGCGGGAGGGACAGATACGCAGTATTTT CASSLRPLGAGGTDTQYF
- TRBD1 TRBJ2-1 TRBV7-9 TGTGCCAGCAGCTTTGTCCCGGGACAGGGGATCTACAATGAGCAGTTCTTC CASSFVPGQGIYNEQFF
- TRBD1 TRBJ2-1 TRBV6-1 TGTGCCAGCAGCCCCGGGACAGGACCCTACAATGAGCAGTTCTTC CASSPGTGPYNEQFF
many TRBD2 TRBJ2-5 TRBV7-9 TGTGCCAGCAGCTTAGGTATAGCGGGAGGCGGGAGAAGCGAGACCCAGTACTTC CASSLGIAGGGRSETQYF
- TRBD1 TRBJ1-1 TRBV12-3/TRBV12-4 TGTGCCAGCAGTCGACAGGGGGTTAGGACTGAAGCTTTCTTT CASSRQGVRTEAFF
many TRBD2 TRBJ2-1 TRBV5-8 TGTGCCAGCAGCTTGGGGCTAGCGGGGGGCCAGGGCCACAATGAGCAGTTCTTC CASSLGLAGGQGHNEQFF
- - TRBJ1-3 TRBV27 TGTGCCAGCAGTTTATGGGCTAGCGGAAACACCATATATTTT CASSLWASGNTIYF
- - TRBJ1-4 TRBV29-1 TGCGGCGTTGTCTTTGCGACAGGAGGGGTAGGAACTAATGAGAAACTGTTTTTT CGVVFATGGVGTNEKLFF
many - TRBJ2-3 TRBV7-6 TGTGCCAGCAGCTTAGATGGGACAAGCACAGATACGCAGTATTTT CASSLDGTSTDTQYF
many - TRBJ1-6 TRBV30 TGTGCCTGGAGCGGTGGAGATGGTTATAATTCACCCCTCCACTTT CAWSGGDGYNSPLHF
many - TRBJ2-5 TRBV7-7 TGTGCTAGCAGCTTAGGCGCAATGGAGACCCAGTACTTC CASSLGAMETQYF
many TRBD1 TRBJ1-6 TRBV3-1 TGTGCCAGCAGCAAAAGGACAGGGACAAGTTATAATTCACCCCTCCACTTT CASSKRTGTSYNSPLHF
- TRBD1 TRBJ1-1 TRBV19 TGTGCCAGTAGTATGGGGACAGGGGGGGGAAACACTGAAGCTTTCTTT CASSMGTGGGNTEAFF
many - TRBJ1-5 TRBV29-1 TGCAGCGTCGAGGAGCCGGGCCAGCCCCAGCATTTT CSVEEPGQPQHF
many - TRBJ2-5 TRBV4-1 TGCGCCAGCAGCCAAAGTACAGGGAGCCAAGAGACCCAGTACTTC CASSQSTGSQETQYF
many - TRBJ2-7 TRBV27 TGTGCCAGCATTCTTATGGACACCTACGAGCAGTACTTC CASILMDTYEQYF
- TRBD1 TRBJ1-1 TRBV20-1 TGCAGAGCCCGAAGGACAGGTGCTGAAGCTTTCTTT CRARRTGAEAFF
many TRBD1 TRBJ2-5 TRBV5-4 TGTGCCAGCAGCTTGGGACAGGGTTCGAGGACCCAGTACTTC CASSLGQGSRTQYF
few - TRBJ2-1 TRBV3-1 TGTGCCAGCAGTCACCGTTCCCGAAATGAGCAGTTCTTC CASSHRSRNEQFF
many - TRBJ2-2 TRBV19 TGTGCCAGTAGTATAGATCTTAGAGGACGGGTCGGGGAGCTGTTTTTT CASSIDLRGRVGELFF
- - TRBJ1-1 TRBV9 TGTGCCAGCAGCGTAGTTACGGGGCCGAACACTGAAGCTTTCTTT CASSVVTGPNTEAFF
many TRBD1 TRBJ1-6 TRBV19 TGTGCCAGTAGCCACCCCGGGACAGGGTCAAATTCACCCCTCCACTTT CASSHPGTGSNSPLHF
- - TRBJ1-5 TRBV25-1 TGTGCCAGCACGGCTGGGAATCAGCCCCAGCATTTT CASTAGNQPQHF
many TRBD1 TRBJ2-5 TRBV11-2 TGTGCCAGCAGCTCTGGACAGGGGTGGGAGACCCAGTACTTC CASSSGQGWETQYF
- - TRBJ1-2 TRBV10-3 TGTGCCATCAGTGAGTCTGCTAACTATGGCTACACCTTC CAISESANYGYTF
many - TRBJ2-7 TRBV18 TGTGCCAGCTCTCGCCAGACATCCTACGAGCAGTACTTC CASSRQTSYEQYF
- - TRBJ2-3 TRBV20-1 TGCAGTGCTAGCCGAGGGGATGAGCAGTATTTT CSASRGDEQYF
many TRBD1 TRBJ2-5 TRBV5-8 TGTGCCAGCAGCAGGGACAGGGCTGCCGAGACCCAGTACTTC CASSRDRAAETQYF
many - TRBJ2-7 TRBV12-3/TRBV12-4 TGTGCCAGCAGCTCCTATGCAAGGAGGTGGCAGTACTTC CASSSYARRWQYF
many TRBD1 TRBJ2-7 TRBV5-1 TGCGCCAGCAGCTTGGAACCGCCGGGACAGGGTTACGAGCAGTACTTC CASSLEPPGQGYEQYF
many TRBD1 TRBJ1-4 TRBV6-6 TGTGCCAGCAGAGCAGGGGGTGAAAAACTGTTTTTT CASRAGGEKLFF
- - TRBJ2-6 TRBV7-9 TGTGCCAGCAGACCCTCGATCTCTGGGGCCAACGTCCTGACTTTC CASRPSISGANVLTF
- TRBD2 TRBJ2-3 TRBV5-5 TGTGCCAGCAGCCCAGGTGGGGCTAGCGGGGGGGCGGGTGCCGGTACGCAGTATTTT CASSPGGASGGAGAGTQYF
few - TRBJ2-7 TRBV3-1 TGTACCAGCAGCCAAGGGGCGGGAACCTACGAGCAGTACTTC CTSSQGAGTYEQYF
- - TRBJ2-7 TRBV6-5 TGTGCCAGCAGTCATAGCGGCACTACCTACGAGCAGTACTTC CASSHSGTTYEQYF
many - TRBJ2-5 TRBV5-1 TGCGCCAGCAGCTTGGTTCCGGACGGGGAGACCCAGTACTTC CASSLVPDGETQYF
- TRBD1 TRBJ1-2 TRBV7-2 TGCGCCAGCAGCCAATCGGGACAGGGGTTCCATGGCTACACCTTC CASSQSGQGFHGYTF